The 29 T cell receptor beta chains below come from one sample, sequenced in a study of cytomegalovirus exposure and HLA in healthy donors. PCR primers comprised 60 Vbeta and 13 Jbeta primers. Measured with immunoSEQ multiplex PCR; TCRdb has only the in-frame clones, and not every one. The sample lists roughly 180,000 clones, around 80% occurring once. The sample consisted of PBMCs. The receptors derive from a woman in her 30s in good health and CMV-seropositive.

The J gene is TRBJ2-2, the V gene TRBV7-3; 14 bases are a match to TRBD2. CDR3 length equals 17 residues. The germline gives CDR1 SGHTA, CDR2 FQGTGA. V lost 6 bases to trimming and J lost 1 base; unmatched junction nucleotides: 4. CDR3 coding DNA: TGTGCCAGCAGTGGACTAGCGGGGGGCCAGAACACCGGGGAGCTGTTTTTT. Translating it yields CASSGLAGGQNTGELFF.

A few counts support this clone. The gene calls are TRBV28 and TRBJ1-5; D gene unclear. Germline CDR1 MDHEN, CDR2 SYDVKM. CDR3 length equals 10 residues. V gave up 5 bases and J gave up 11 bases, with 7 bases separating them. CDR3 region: CASSREAQHF. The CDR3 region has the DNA TGTGCCAGCAGTCGGGAGGCCCAGCATTTT. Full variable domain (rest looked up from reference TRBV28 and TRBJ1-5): DVKVTQSSRYLVKRTGEKVFLECVQDMDHENMFWYRQDPGLGLRLIYFSYDVKMKEKGDIPEGYSVSREKKERFSLILESASTNQTSMYLCASSREAQHFGDGTRLSIL.

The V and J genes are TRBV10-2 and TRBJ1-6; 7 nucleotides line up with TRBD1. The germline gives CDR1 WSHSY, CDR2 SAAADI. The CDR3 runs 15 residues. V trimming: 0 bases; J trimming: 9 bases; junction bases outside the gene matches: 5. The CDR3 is CASSESQGERSPLHF. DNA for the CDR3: TGCGCCAGCAGTGAGTCCCAGGGGGAGCGTTCACCCCTCCACTTT.

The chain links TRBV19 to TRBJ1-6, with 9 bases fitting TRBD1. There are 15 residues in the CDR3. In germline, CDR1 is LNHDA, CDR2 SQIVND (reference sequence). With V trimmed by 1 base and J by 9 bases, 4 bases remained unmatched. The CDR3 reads CASSIATGGASPLHF. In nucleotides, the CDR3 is TGTGCCAGTAGTATAGCGACAGGGGGAGCTTCACCCCTCCACTTT.

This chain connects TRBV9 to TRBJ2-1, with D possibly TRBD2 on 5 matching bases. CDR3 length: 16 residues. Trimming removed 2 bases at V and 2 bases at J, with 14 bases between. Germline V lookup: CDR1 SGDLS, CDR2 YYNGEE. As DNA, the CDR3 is TGTGCCAGCAGCGTCCTCGGGGATTCCCCCTACAATGAGCAGTTCTTC. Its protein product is CASSVLGDSPYNEQFF.

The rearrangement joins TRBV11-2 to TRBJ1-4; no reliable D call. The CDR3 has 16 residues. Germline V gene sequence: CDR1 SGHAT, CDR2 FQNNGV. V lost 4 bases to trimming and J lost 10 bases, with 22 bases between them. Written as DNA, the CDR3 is TGTGCCAGCAGCTACTACCCCATGACGGGCGAGGGAAAACTGTTTTTT. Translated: CASSYYPMTGEGKLFF. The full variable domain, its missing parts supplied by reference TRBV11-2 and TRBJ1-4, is EAGVAQSPRYKIIEKRQSVAFWCNPISGHATLYWYQQILGQGPKLLIQFQNNGVVDDSQLPKDRFSAERLKGVDSTLKIQPAKLEDSAVYLCASSYYPMTGEGKLFFGSGTQLSVL.

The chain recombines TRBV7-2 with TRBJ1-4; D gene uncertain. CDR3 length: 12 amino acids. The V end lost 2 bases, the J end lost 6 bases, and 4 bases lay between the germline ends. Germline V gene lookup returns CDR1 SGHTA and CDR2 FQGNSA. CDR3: CASSLSYEKLFF. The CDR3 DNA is TGTGCCAGCAGCTTATCGTATGAAAAACTGTTTTTT. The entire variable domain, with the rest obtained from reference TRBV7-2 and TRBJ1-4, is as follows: GAGVSQSPSNKVTEKGKDVELRCDPISGHTALYWYRQSLGQGLEFLIYFQGNSAPDKSGLPSDRFSAERTGGSVSTLTIQRTQQEDSAVYLCASSLSYEKLFFGSGTQLSVL.

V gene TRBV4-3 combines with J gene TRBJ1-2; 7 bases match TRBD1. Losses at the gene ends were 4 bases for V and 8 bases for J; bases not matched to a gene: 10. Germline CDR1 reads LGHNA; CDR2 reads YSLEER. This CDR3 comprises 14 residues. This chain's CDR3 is CASSRNQGERGYTF. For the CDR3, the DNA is TGCGCCAGCAGCCGGAACCAGGGGGAGAGAGGCTACACCTTC.

The CDR3 spells CASSLEAGALYEQYF. CDR3 nucleotide sequence: TGCGCCAGCAGCTTGGAGGCAGGGGCGTTATACGAGCAGTACTTC. The rearrangement uses TRBV5-1 and TRBJ2-7; TRBD1 might be the D (6 bases). CDR3 length: 15 residues. The germline CDR1 and CDR2 sequences are SGHRS and YFSETQ. Trimming took off 0 bases at V and 4 bases at J, with 14 bases between the two ends.

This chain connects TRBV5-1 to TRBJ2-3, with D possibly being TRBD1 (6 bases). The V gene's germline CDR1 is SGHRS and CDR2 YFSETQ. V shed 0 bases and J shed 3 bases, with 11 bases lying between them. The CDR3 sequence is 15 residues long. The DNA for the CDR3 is TGCGCCAGCAGCTTGGCCGAGGGACAAACAGATACGCAGTATTTT. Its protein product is CASSLAEGQTDTQYF.

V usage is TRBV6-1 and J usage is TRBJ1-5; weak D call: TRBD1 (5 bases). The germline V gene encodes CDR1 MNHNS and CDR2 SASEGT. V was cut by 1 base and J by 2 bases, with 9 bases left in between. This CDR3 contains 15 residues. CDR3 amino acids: CASSEVSQGNQPQHF. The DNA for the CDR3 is TGTGCCAGCAGTGAAGTGTCACAGGGCAATCAGCCCCAGCATTTT.

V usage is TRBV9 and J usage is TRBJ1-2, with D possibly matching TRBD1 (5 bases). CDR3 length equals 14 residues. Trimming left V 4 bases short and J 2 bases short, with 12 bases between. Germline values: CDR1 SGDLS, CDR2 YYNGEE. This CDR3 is CASSIGTENYGYTF. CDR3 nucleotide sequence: TGTGCCAGCAGCATCGGGACTGAAAACTATGGCTACACCTTC. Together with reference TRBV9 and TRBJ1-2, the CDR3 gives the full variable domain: DSGVTQTPKHLITATGQRVTLRCSPRSGDLSVYWYQQSLDQGLQFLIQYYNGEERAKGNILERFSAQQFPDLHSELNLSSLELGDSALYFCASSIGTENYGYTFGSGTRLTVV.

In DNA form, the CDR3 reads TGTGCCAGCAGCTCCCGGACTAGCGCCGGGGAGCTGTTTTTT. Its translation is CASSSRTSAGELFF. This chain connects TRBV9 to TRBJ2-2; TRBD2 aligns across 9 bases. CDR1 and CDR2 from the germline V gene are SGDLS and YYNGEE. With 4 bases clipped from V and 6 bases from J, the junction kept 4 bases outside the gene matches. This CDR3 has 14 amino acids. Combining the CDR3 with reference TRBV9 and TRBJ2-2 gives the whole variable domain DSGVTQTPKHLITATGQRVTLRCSPRSGDLSVYWYQQSLDQGLQFLIQYYNGEERAKGNILERFSAQQFPDLHSELNLSSLELGDSALYFCASSSRTSAGELFFGEGSRLTVL.

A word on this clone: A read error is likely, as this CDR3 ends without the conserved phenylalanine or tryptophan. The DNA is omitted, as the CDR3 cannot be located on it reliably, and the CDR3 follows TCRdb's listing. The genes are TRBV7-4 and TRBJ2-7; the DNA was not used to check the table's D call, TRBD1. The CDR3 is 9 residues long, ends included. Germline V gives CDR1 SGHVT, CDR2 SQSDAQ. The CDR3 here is CASSFLQGG.

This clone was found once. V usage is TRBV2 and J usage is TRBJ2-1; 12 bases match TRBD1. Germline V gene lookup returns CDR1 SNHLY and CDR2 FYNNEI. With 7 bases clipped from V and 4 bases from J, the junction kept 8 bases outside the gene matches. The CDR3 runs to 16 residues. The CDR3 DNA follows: TGTGCCAGCATAAGGGACAGGGGGCGCGATTACAATGAGCAGTTCTTC. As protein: CASIRDRGRDYNEQFF. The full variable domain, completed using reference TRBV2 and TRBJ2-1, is EPEVTQTPSHQVTQMGQEVILRCVPISNHLYFYWYRQILGQKVEFLVSFYNNEISEKSEIFDDQFSVERPDGSNFTLKIRSTKLEDSAMYFCASIRDRGRDYNEQFFGPGTRLTVL.

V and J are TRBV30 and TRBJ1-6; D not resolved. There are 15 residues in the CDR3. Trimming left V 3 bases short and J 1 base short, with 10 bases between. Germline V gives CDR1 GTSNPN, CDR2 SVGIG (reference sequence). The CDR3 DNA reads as TGTGCCTGGAGCCCTAGTGGATCCTATAATTCACCCCTCCACTTT. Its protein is CAWSPSGSYNSPLHF.

Written as DNA, the CDR3 is TGTGCCAGCAGTGACAGGGGCGAGCAGTACTTC. Translation gives CASSDRGEQYF. This chain links TRBV6-1 with TRBJ2-7, with a possible D match to TRBD1 (6 bases). V was trimmed by 3 bases and J by 6 bases, leaving 6 bases between them. Germline V lookup: CDR1 MNHNS, CDR2 SASEGT. This CDR3 contains 11 residues.

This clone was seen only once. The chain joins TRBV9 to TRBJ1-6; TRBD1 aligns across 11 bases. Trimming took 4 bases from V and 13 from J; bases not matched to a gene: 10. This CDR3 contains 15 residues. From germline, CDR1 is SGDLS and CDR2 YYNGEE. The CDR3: CASSPAGTGGSPLHF. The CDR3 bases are TGTGCCAGCAGCCCCGCCGGGACAGGGGGTTCCCCCCTCCACTTT.

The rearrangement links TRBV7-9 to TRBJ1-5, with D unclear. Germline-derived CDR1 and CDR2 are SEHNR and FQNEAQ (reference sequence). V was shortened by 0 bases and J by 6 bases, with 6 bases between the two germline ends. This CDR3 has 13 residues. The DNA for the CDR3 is TGTGCCAGCAGCTTAGCGGAGGGTCAGCCCCAGCATTTT. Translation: CASSLAEGQPQHF.

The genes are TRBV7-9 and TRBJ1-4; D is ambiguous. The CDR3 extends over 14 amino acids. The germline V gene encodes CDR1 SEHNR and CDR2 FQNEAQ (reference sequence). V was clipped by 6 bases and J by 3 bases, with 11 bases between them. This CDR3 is CASRQRAANEKLFF. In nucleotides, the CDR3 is TGTGCCAGCAGACAGAGGGCGGCTAATGAAAAACTGTTTTTT.

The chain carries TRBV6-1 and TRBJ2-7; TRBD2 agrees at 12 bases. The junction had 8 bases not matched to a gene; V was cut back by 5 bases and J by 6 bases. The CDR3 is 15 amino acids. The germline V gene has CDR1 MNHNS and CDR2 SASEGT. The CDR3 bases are TGTGCCAGCAGTCACCGACTAGCGGGGGATGTCGAGCAGTACTTC. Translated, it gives CASSHRLAGDVEQYF.

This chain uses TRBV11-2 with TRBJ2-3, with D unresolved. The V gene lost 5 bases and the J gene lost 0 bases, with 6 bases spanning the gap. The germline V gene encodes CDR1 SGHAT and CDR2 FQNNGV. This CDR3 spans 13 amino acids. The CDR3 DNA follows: TGTGCCAGCAGCCCGACTAGCACAGATACGCAGTATTTT. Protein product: CASSPTSTDTQYF.

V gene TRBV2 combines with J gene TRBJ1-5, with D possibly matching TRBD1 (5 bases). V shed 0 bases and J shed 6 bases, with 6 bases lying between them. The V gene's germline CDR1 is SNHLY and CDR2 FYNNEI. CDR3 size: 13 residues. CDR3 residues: CASSEAGRQPQHF. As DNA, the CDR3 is TGTGCCAGCAGTGAAGCGGGGCGTCAGCCCCAGCATTTT.

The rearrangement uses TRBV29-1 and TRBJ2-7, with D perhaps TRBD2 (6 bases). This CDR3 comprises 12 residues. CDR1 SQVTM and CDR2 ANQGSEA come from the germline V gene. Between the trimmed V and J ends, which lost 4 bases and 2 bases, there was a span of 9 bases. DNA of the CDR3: TGCAGCGTTGTTTGGGGGGCCTACGAGCAGTACTTC. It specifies CSVVWGAYEQYF.

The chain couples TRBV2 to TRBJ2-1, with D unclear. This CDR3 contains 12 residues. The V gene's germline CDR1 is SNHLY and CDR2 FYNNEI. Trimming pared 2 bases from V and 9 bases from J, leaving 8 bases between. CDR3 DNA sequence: TGTGCCAGCAGTGAATCCCTTTCTGAGCAGTTCTTC. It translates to CASSESLSEQFF. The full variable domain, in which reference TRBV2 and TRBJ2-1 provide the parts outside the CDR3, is EPEVTQTPSHQVTQMGQEVILRCVPISNHLYFYWYRQILGQKVEFLVSFYNNEISEKSEIFDDQFSVERPDGSNFTLKIRSTKLEDSAMYFCASSESLSEQFFGPGTRLTVL.

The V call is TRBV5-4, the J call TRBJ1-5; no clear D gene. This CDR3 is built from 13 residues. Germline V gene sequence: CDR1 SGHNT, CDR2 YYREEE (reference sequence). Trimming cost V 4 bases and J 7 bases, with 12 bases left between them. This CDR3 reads CASSPPTRQPQHF. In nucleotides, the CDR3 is TGTGCCAGCAGCCCCCCGACACGACAGCCCCAGCATTTT.

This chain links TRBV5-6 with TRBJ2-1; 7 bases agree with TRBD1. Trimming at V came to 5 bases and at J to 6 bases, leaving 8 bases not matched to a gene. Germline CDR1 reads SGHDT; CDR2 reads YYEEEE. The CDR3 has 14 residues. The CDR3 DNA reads TGTGCCAGCAGTATCCTCCCAGGGGGCAATGAGCAGTTCTTC. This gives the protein CASSILPGGNEQFF.

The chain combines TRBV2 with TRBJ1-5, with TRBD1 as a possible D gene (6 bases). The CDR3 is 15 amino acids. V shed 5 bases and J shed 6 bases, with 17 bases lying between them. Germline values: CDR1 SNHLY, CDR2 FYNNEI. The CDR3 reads CASSPTGSRGQPQHF. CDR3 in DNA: TGTGCCAGCAGTCCCACAGGGTCTCGGGGTCAGCCCCAGCATTTT. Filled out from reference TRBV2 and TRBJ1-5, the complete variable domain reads EPEVTQTPSHQVTQMGQEVILRCVPISNHLYFYWYRQILGQKVEFLVSFYNNEISEKSEIFDDQFSVERPDGSNFTLKIRSTKLEDSAMYFCASSPTGSRGQPQHFGDGTRLSIL.

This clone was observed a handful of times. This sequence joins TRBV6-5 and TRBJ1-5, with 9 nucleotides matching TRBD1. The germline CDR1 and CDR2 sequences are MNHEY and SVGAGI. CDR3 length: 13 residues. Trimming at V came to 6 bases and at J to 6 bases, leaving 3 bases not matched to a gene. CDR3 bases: TGTGCCAGCAGCCGACAGGGGGTTCAGCCCCAGCATTTT. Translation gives CASSRQGVQPQHF.